This T cell receptor (beta chain) was obtained from a study of blood T cell repertoires in COVID-19. This clone was recorded once. Other nucleotide sequences in the sample specify the same CDR3. The data were produced by immunoSEQ multiplex PCR, yet TCRdb's version contains in-frame clones alone and is incomplete. The sample consists of hundreds of thousands of clones, 75% to 90% of them appearing once. Participants spanned ages roughly 18 to 95 years and resided in roughly 22 US areas. Participants' reported clinical history set cohort assignment. V lost 3 bases, J lost 0 bases, and 8 bases lay in between. Germline lookup yields CDR1 MNHNS and CDR2 SASEGT. The CDR3 consists of 14 residues.

The sample comprised PBMCs or T cells enriched from blood (not recorded which). The chain employs TRBV6-1 and TRBJ1-2; tentative D call: TRBD1 (5 bases). This receptor was obtained from a woman in her twenties or thirties who had recovered from COVID-19. The CDR3 DNA reads TGTGCCAGCAGTGAGACAGCGACTAACTATGGCTACACCTTC. It yields the protein CASSETATNYGYTF.